Below, 28 T cell receptor beta chains from the same sample are listed, as sequenced in a study of chronic HIV infection and antiretroviral therapy. TCRdb redid the calling of the 5' RACE reads with MiXCR, one entry per CDR3 protein. The sample consists of tens of thousands of distinct CDR3 sequences, 8.2% of them appearing once. Sequencing was performed on peripheral blood. These receptors came from an adult who had HIV and had not received antiretroviral therapy, or was an uninfected healthy control (not recorded which).

Ten or more counts support this clonotype. J is TRBJ1-1 and V is TRBV24-1; 7 bases fit TRBD1. The germline V gene encodes CDR1 KGHDR and CDR2 SFDVKD. V gave up 9 bases and J gave up 3 bases; unmatched junction bases: 12. This CDR3 spans 15 amino acids. CDR3 region: CATESGTAADTEAFF. The CDR3, as DNA: TGTGCCACCGAGTCCGGGACAGCGGCTGACACTGAAGCTTTCTTT.

The sample holds a few counts of this clonotype. V usage is TRBV12-3 or TRBV12-4 and J usage is TRBJ2-2, with 9 bases that match TRBD2. This CDR3 is 18 amino acids long. The junction had 10 bases not matched to a gene; V was cut back by 4 bases and J by 1 base. This CDR3 is CASSSVPYSGGNTGELFF. The CDR3 bases are TGTGCCAGCAGTTCCGTCCCCTATAGCGGGGGGAACACCGGGGAGCTGTTTTTT.

The J gene is TRBJ1-5, the V gene TRBV6-2 or TRBV6-3; the match to TRBD1 covers 12 bases. Germline trimming cut 7 bases from V and 6 bases from J; bases unmatched to any gene: 10. This CDR3 is built from 16 residues. Germline V gene data show CDR1 as MNHEY and CDR2 as SVGEGT. The CDR3 loop is CASTNRGTGGRQPQHF. The CDR3, as DNA: TGTGCCAGCACCAATCGGGGGACAGGGGGCCGTCAGCCCCAGCATTTT.

There are many counts of this clonotype. V usage is TRBV28 and J usage is TRBJ2-7; 7 nucleotides line up with TRBD2. Per the germline V gene, CDR1 is MDHEN and CDR2 is SYDVKM. The CDR3 is 13 amino acids. J gave up 11 bases and V 5 bases, and 12 bases lay outside the gene matches. CDR3: CASSADSGGRKYF. CDR3 coding DNA: TGTGCCAGCAGTGCTGACTCGGGGGGTAGGAAGTACTTC.

This clonotype was seen ten or more times. The chain has TRBV7-9 and TRBJ1-6; weak D call: TRBD1 (5 bases). CDR3 size: 13 residues. Trimming stripped 6 bases from V and 6 bases from J, with 9 bases between. Germline V lookup: CDR1 SEHNR, CDR2 FQNEAQ (reference sequence). The CDR3 DNA is TGTGCCAGCAGAATGGGGCTTAATTCACCCCTCCACTTT. Protein product: CASRMGLNSPLHF.

This clonotype was observed many times. This sequence joins TRBV4-1 and TRBJ2-7; D is unclear. V was cut by 1 base and J by 5 bases, with 9 bases left in between. This CDR3 comprises 13 residues. Germline V gives CDR1 MGHRA, CDR2 YSYEKL. Here the CDR3 DNA reads TGCGCCAGCAGCCAAGTTGGGGAAAACGAGCAGTACTTC. Translation gives CASSQVGENEQYF.

This clonotype was picked up a small number of times. The chain is built from TRBV27 and TRBJ2-3; 11 bases line up with TRBD1. The germline CDR1 and CDR2 sequences are MNHEY and SMNVEV (reference sequence). V was clipped by 6 bases and J by 7 bases; unmatched bases: 6. This CDR3 has 14 residues. CDR3 nucleotides: TGTGCCAGCAGCCTTGGACAGGGGGCACATACGCAGTATTTT. This codes for CASSLGQGAHTQYF.

J is TRBJ2-3 and V is TRBV5-5; TRBD1 matches 7 bases. The germline V gene has CDR1 SGHKS and CDR2 YYEKEE (reference sequence). V dropped 0 bases and J dropped 6; count of bases not matched to a gene: 4. The CDR3 is made up of 14 amino acids. The CDR3 DNA follows: TGTGCCAGCAGCTTGGGACAGGGTCCGGATACGCAGTATTTT. Its protein is CASSLGQGPDTQYF.

The rearrangement uses TRBV29-1 and TRBJ2-5; 10 positions agree with TRBD1. With 7 bases clipped from V and 6 bases from J, the junction kept 8 bases outside the gene matches. The CDR3 spans 13 residues. Germline CDR1 SQVTM, CDR2 ANQGSEA. The CDR3 DNA reads TGCAGCGCTCCGGGACAGGGGACGAAGACCCAGTACTTC. Its translation: CSAPGQGTKTQYF.

This clonotype was seen repeatedly, ten times or more. The rearrangement uses TRBV7-2 and TRBJ1-5; D unresolved. Deletions cut 5 bases from V and 0 bases from J, with 5 bases between. CDR1 is SGHTA, CDR2 FQGNSA, per germline. The CDR3 length is 13 residues. In nucleotides, the CDR3 is TGTGCCAGCAGCCTAAGTAGCAATCAGCCCCAGCATTTT. It specifies CASSLSSNQPQHF.

The J gene is TRBJ1-2, the V gene TRBV29-1; no clear D gene. Germline CDR1 and CDR2: SQVTM and ANQGSEA. This CDR3 spans 15 amino acids. The V gene lost 3 bases and the J gene lost 4 bases, with 18 bases spanning the gap. CDR3 sequence reads: CSVDNGGGRGYGYTF. CDR3 sequence (DNA): TGCAGCGTTGACAATGGAGGAGGCCGGGGCTATGGCTACACCTTC.

This clonotype was recorded at least ten times. CDR3 amino acids: CASSQDKRESEDTQYF. The CDR3 nucleotides are TGTGCCAGCAGCCAAGACAAGCGGGAGAGTGAAGATACGCAGTATTTT. This rearrangement joins TRBV3-2 to TRBJ2-3; the D call TRBD2 from the table was never checked on the DNA. TRBV3-2 is termed a pseudogene. The CDR3 contains 16 residues.

This clonotype appeared many times. The CDR3 DNA sequence: TGTGCCAGCCTTATGAACACTGAAGCTTTCTTT. Its translation is CASLMNTEAFF. This chain uses TRBV25-1 with TRBJ1-1, with unresolved D. This CDR3 is built from 11 residues. CDR1 MGHDK and CDR2 SYGVNS come from the germline V gene. The germline V and J ends were trimmed by 8 bases and 0 bases, with 4 bases remaining between them. The whole variable domain, filled in from reference TRBV25-1 and TRBJ1-1, reads EADIYQTPRYLVIGTGKKITLECSQTMGHDKMYWYQQDPGMELHLIHYSYGVNSTEKGDLSSESTVSRIRTEHFPLTLESARPSHTSQYLCASLMNTEAFFGQGTRLTVV.

This clonotype was observed a handful of times. The J gene is TRBJ1-4, the V gene TRBV28; D is perhaps TRBD1 (6 bases). V gave up 8 bases and J gave up 7 bases, with 8 bases separating them. Germline values: CDR1 MDHEN, CDR2 SYDVKM. This CDR3 region has 11 residues. The chain's CDR3 is CASGGVEKLFF. The CDR3 DNA is TGTGCCAGCGGGGGCGTTGAAAAACTGTTTTTT.

The chain combines TRBV29-1 with TRBJ1-6; tentatively, D is TRBD1 (6 bases). The CDR3 is 13 amino acids. Germline V CDR1 and CDR2: SQVTM, ANQGSEA. The CDR3 sequence is CTPEGTMGSPLHF. CDR3 nucleotides: TGCACCCCTGAGGGGACAATGGGTTCACCCCTCCACTTT.

This clonotype was detected a few times. The chain carries TRBV28 and TRBJ1-2; weak D call: TRBD1 (6 bases). V was shortened by 5 bases and J by 0 bases, with 10 bases between the two germline ends. Germline V gene lookup returns CDR1 MDHEN and CDR2 SYDVKM. CDR3 size: 14 residues. The CDR3 here is CASSTGPPNYGYTF. The CDR3, as DNA: TGTGCCAGCAGTACAGGGCCGCCTAACTATGGCTACACCTTC.

A word on this clonotype: The germline gene is not matched at one end of the junction; a read error may be the cause. The CDR3 here is CATSALNEQFF. The CDR3 region has the DNA TGTGCCACCAGTGCTTTGAATGAGCAGTTCTTC. V is TRBV24-1 and J is TRBJ2-1, with D hard to call. Germline V gene lookup returns CDR1 KGHDR and CDR2 SFDVKD. CDR3 length: 11 amino acids.

This clonotype occurred a few times. The J gene is TRBJ1-1, the V gene TRBV5-1; D unresolved. The germline CDR1 and CDR2 sequences are SGHRS and YFSETQ. Trimming cost V 4 bases and J 3 bases, with 7 bases left between them. The CDR3 contains 12 residues. CDR3 sequence (DNA): TGCGCCAGCAGCGTCCGAGACACTGAAGCTTTCTTT. Translating gives CASSVRDTEAFF.

This clonotype was detected a few times. CDR3 in DNA: TGCAGCGTTGGGGCAGGGGGGCCTGAAGCTTTCTTT. It encodes CSVGAGGPEAFF. V and J are TRBV29-1 and TRBJ1-1; 7 nucleotides line up with TRBD1. Trimming took 4 bases from V and 6 from J; bases not matched to a gene: 5. There are 12 residues in the CDR3. In germline, CDR1 is SQVTM, CDR2 ANQGSEA.

By proportion, this clonotype is medium-sized. V is TRBV25-1 and J is TRBJ2-7, with 8 nucleotides matching TRBD1. The J segment lost 4 bases and the V segment lost 6 bases, leaving 5 bases of the junction unmatched. Germline CDR1 is MGHDK and CDR2 is SYGVNS. The CDR3 totals 13 residues. This chain's CDR3 is CASSRGQGYEQYF. The CDR3 DNA reads TGTGCCAGCAGCAGGGGGCAGGGGTACGAGCAGTACTTC.

On this clonotype: This may come from a read error, since a much larger clone is one base off. The rearrangement uses TRBV5-1 and TRBJ1-1; 7 bases are shared with TRBD1. Germline V lookup: CDR1 SGHRS, CDR2 YFSETQ. The CDR3 length is 13 residues. DNA of the CDR3: TGCGCCAGCAGCTTTGGGACAGACACTGAAACTTTCTTT. This translates into CASSFGTDTETFF.

The sample holds many counts of this clonotype. The chain couples TRBV27 to TRBJ2-1; D is ambiguous. Trimming removed 0 bases from V and 4 bases from J, with 4 bases in between. The CDR3 contains 13 residues. Germline V lookup: CDR1 MNHEY, CDR2 SMNVEV (reference sequence). The CDR3 coding sequence is TGTGCCAGCAGTTTATCCCCGTACAATGAGCAGTTCTTC. Residues: CASSLSPYNEQFF.

There are a few counts of this clonotype. The CDR3 region is CASSLRRTEAFF. In DNA form, the CDR3 reads TGTGCCAGCAGTTTGCGTAGGACTGAAGCTTTCTTT. The rearrangement joins TRBV28 to TRBJ1-1; D gene ambiguous. This CDR3 has 12 residues. V lost 3 bases to trimming and J lost 5 bases, with 7 bases between them. Germline assignment: CDR1 MDHEN and CDR2 SYDVKM.

This clonotype was detected ten times or more. V is TRBV7-2 and J is TRBJ2-5; D not resolved. V was trimmed by 0 bases and J by 4 bases, leaving 6 bases between them. CDR3 length: 13 residues. The germline gives CDR1 SGHTA, CDR2 FQGNSA. The CDR3 nucleotides are TGTGCCAGCAGCTTAGCTGGTCGAGAGACCCAGTACTTC. This codes for CASSLAGRETQYF.

The chain combines TRBV28 with TRBJ2-7, with TRBD2 matching 10 bases. Germline V gene sequence: CDR1 MDHEN, CDR2 SYDVKM. The J segment lost 1 base and the V segment lost 5 bases, leaving 8 bases of the junction unmatched. The CDR3 has 16 amino acids. CDR3 in DNA: TGTGCCAGCAGTCCTCTAGCGGGAGAGGGATCCTACGAGCAGTACTTC. Residues: CASSPLAGEGSYEQYF.

This clonotype has only a few counts. This chain joins TRBV6-2 or TRBV6-3 and TRBJ2-3, with D possibly TRBD1 on 5 matching bases. Germline assignment: CDR1 MNHEY and CDR2 SVGEGT. This CDR3 is built from 17 residues. V lost 7 bases and J 0 bases, leaving 20 bases between the germline ends. CDR3 DNA sequence: TGTGCCAGCACTATGGACCGGACACCCAAAAGCACAGATACGCAGTATTTT. It codes for CASTMDRTPKSTDTQYF.

Only a few counts were recorded for this clonotype. This rearrangement joins TRBV28 to TRBJ1-5; no reliable D call. This CDR3 has 14 residues. V was cut by 7 bases and J by 5 bases, with 15 bases left in between. Germline V gene sequence: CDR1 MDHEN, CDR2 SYDVKM. The CDR3, as DNA: TGTGCCAGCACCAACTGGGAGGGAGATCAGCCCCAGCATTTT. Amino acids: CASTNWEGDQPQHF.

This clonotype was recorded at least ten times. This chain links TRBV28 with TRBJ2-3, with D unresolved. The length of the CDR3 is 12 residues. Germline loops: CDR1 MDHEN, CDR2 SYDVKM. Trimming took off 6 bases at V and 2 bases at J, with 6 bases between the two ends. CDR3 in DNA: TGTGCCAGCAGGGATTACACAGATACGCAGTATTTT. The encoded protein is CASRDYTDTQYF.